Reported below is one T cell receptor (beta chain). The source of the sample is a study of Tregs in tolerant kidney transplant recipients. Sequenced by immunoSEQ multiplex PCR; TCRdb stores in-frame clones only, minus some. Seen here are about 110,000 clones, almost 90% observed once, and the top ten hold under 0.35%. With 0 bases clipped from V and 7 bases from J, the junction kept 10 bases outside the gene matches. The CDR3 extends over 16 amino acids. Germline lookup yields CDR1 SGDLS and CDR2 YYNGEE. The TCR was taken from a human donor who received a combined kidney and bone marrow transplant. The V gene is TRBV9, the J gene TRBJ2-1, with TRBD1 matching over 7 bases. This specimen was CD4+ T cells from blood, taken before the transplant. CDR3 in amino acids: CASSVGGTELWNEQFF. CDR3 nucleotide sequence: TGTGCCAGCAGCGTAGGAGGGACAGAACTATGGAATGAGCAGTTCTTC.